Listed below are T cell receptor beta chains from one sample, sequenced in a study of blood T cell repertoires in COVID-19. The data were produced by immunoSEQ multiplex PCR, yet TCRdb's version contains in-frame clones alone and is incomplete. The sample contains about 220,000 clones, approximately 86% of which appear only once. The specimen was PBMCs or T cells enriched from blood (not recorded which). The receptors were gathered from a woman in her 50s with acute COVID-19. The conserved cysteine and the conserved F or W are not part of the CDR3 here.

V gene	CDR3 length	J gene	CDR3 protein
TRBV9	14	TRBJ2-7	ASSPGGQRALYEQY
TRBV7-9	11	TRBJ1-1	ASSLGAGLPAF
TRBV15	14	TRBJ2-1	ATSRGLAGGYNEQF
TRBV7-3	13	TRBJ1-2	ASSLSGGAGYGYT
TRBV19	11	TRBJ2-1	ASSILSGTGQF
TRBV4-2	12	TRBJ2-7	ASSQEAGYYEQY
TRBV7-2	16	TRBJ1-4	ASSPGWRRGQVNEKLF
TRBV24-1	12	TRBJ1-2	ATSDFPNRGGYT
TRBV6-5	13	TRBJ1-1	ASSYWGTGGTEAF
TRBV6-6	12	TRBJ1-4	ASRDTALNEKLF
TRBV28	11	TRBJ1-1	ASIGQLNTEAF
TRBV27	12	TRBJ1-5	ASRPTGGGQPQH
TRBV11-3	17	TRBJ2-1	ASSFSGGTGILGDNEQF
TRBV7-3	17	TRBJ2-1	ASSSNIGLEVAGHNEQF
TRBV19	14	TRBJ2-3	ASSLRTGVGTDTQY
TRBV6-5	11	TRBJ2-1	ASSLTSSYEQF
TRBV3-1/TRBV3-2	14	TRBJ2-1	ASSLRVAASYNEQF
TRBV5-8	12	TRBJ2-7	ASSFGGGPYEQY
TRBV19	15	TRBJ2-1	ASSIDLRSGGHNEQF
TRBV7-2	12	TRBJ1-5	ASSLLEGRQPQH
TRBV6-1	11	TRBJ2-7	ASSETGYYEQY
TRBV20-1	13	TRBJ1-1	SASPWGGGNTEAF
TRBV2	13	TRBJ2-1	ASSEPQGGENEQF
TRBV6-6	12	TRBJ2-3	ASNKPDRTDTQY
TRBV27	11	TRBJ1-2	ASSFRWGDGYT
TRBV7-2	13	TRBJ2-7	ASSPQGAVTYEQY
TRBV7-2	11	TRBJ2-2	ASSNTPSGELF
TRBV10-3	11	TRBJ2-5	AISGTGKETQY
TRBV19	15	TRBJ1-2	ASSIDHGTGTNYGYT
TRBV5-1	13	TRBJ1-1	ASSLGQGGRNEAF
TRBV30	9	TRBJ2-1	AWSQGYEQF
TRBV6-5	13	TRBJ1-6	ASSYSQGDYSPLH
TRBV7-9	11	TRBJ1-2	ASRWGDNYGYT
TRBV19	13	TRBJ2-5	ASSIVLAGGETQY
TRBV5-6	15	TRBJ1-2	ASSFKFGQTITMAGT
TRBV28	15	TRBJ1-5	ASSFTLGGHSNQPQH
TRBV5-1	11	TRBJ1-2	ASSPGTGHGYT
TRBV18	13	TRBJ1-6	ASSPRQGTNSPLH
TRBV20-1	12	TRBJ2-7	SASAGSGPYEQY
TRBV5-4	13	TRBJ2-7	ASSNSWGLSYEQY
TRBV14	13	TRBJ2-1	ASRIDSGTSGSWF
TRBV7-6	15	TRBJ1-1	ASSLAHRGSTNTEAF
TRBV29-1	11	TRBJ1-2	SVGVGQGGGYT
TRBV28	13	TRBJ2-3	ASRRPRGRLVTQY
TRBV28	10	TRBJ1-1	ASSIQGTEAF
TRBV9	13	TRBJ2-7	ASSVGSGNSYEQY
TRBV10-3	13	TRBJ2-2	AISDGGGPTGELF
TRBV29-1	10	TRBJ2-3	SVDRGADTQY
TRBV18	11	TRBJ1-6	ASSPPHGSPLH
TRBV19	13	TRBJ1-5	ASRVDRLGNQPQH
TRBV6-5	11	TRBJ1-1	ASRPGGAPEAF
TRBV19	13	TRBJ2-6	ASSIASTGANVLT
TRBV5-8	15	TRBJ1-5	ASSLVFLRGNGKPQH
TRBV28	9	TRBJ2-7	AAGRYDEQY